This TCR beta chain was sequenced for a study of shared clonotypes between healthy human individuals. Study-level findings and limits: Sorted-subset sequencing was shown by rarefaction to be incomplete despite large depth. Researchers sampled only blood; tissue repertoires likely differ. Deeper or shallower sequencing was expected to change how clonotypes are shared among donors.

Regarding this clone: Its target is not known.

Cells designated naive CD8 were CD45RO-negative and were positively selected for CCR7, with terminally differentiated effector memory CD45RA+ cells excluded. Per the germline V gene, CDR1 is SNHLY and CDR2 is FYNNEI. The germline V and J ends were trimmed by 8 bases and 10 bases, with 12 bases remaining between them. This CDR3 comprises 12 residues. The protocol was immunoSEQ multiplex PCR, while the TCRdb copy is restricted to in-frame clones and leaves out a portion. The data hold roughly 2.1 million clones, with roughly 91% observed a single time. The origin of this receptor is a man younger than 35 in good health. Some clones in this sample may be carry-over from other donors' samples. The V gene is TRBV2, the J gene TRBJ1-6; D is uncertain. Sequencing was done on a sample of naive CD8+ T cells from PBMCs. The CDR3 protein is CASEGFGSPLHF. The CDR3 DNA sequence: TGTGCCAGCGAGGGTTTCGGATCACCCCTCCACTTT.